The clone carrying this T cell receptor beta chain has more than one count but fewer than ten. Its specificity is not known. A much larger clonotype is one base distant, so this may be a read error. V lost 6 bases and J lost 2, with 16 bases in between. CDR1 is SGHAT, CDR2 FQDESV, per germline (reference sequence). The CDR3 spans 15 residues. What was amplified from RNA transcripts were TCR beta CDR3 regions. First-round RT-PCR targeting the TCR CDR3 was performed with the HTBI primer set. MiXCR was run by TCRdb on the multiplex PCR reads, yielding one entry per CDR3 protein. The profile covers roughly 380,000 distinct CDR3 sequences, with roughly 14% appearing a single time and about 11% taken by the ten largest. This specimen comes from a study of T cells in Graves' hyperthyroidism and ophthalmopathy. Points from the study as a whole: Blood also showed most of the thyroid clonotypes that were expanded above 0.001.

The V and J genes are TRBV11-1 and TRBJ2-5; D uncertain. The sequence derives from a woman aged 60-75 years with Graves' hyperthyroidism. Sequencing used blood. The CDR3 protein is CASSPLPGGQETQYF. As DNA, the CDR3 is TGTGCCAGCAGTCCCCTCCCGGGTGGGCAAGAGACCCAGTACTTC.